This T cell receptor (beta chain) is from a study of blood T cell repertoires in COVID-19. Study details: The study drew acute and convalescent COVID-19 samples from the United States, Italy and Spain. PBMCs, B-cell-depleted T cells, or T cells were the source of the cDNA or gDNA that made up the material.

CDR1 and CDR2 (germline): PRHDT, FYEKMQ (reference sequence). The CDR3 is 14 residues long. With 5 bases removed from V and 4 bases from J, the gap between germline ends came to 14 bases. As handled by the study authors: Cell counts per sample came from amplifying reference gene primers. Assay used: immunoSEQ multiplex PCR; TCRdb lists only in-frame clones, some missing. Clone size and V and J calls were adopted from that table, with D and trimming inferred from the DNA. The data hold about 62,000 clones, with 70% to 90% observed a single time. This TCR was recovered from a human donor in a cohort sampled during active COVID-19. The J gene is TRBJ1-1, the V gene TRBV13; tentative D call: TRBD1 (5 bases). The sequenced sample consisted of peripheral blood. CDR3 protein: CASSPGRRGTEAFF. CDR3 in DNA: TGTGCCAGCAGCCCAGGGAGGAGAGGCACTGAAGCTTTCTTT.